These T cell receptor beta chains were read from a single sample in a study of molecular identifiers for immune sequencing clone quantification. TCRdb recomputed calls from the PCR reads with MiXCR, one row per CDR3 protein. Of roughly 93,000 distinct CDR3 sequences listed, more than 20% are singletons. Sequencing was done on a sample of naive CD8+ T cells from blood, with Jurkat cell RNA spiked in. The receptors originated from a human donor in good health. Some libraries in this study had Jurkat cell RNA spiked in. The CDR3 runs from the conserved cysteine through the conserved F or W. D genes are given only for firm matches. A row's size may be missing; if present it is once, few, many or a size class.

TRBD1	TRBV3-1	TRBJ1-4	many	TGTGCCAGCAGCCAGGGACAGGCGGATGAAAAACTGTTTTTT	CASSQGQADEKLFF
TRBD2	TRBV7-8	TRBJ2-3	many	TGTGCCAGCAGCTTAGCGCCAGCGGGGTTCGTCACAGATACGCAGTATTTT	CASSLAPAGFVTDTQYF
-	TRBV27	TRBJ2-7	few	TGTGCCAGCACCGATTATGGAGGGGGGGGTCGTAGGGAGCAGTACTTC	CASTDYGGGGRREQYF
TRBD1	TRBV11-2	TRBJ2-5	many	TGTGCCAGCAGCTCAACATCGACAGGGGATGAGACCCAGTACTTC	CASSSTSTGDETQYF
TRBD1	TRBV9	TRBJ2-3	many	TGTGCCACCACGACGGGACAGCAGTCCACAGATACGCAGTATTTT	CATTTGQQSTDTQYF
-	TRBV7-6	TRBJ2-3	many	TGTGCCAGCAGCTTAGTGGGGGCCGTGACAGATACGCAGTATTTT	CASSLVGAVTDTQYF
TRBD1	TRBV2	TRBJ2-5	-	TGTGCCAGCAGTGGGGGGACAGGGGGGTACCAAGAGACCCAGTACTTC	CASSGGTGGYQETQYF
-	TRBV12-3/TRBV12-4	TRBJ2-5	many	TGTGCCAGCAGTTTAGCGCCCCAGCCAGAGACCCAGTACTTC	CASSLAPQPETQYF
TRBD2	TRBV11-2	TRBJ2-3	many	TGTGCCAGCAGCTTAGGCGGGGGGGCGCCAGATACGCAGTATTTT	CASSLGGGAPDTQYF
TRBD1	TRBV27	TRBJ1-2	few	TGTGCCAGCAGTTTATACAGGACAGGGGGAACATACTATGGCTACACCTTC	CASSLYRTGGTYYGYTF
-	TRBV30	TRBJ1-5	many	TGTGCCTGGGGGGAAAATCAGCCCCAGCATTTT	CAWGENQPQHF
TRBD1	TRBV7-9	TRBJ2-3	few	TGTGCCAGCAGCTTAGCTCGGGACAGGGGGAAAGATACGCAGTATTTT	CASSLARDRGKDTQYF
TRBD2	TRBV5-4	TRBJ2-7	many	TGTGCCAGCAGCGCGGGGGAGGACTACGAGCAGTACTTC	CASSAGEDYEQYF
TRBD1	TRBV28	TRBJ2-3	many	TGTGCCAGCAGACGCGACAGGGTAACAGATACGCAGTATTTT	CASRRDRVTDTQYF
-	TRBV7-9	TRBJ2-3	many	TGTGCCAGCAGCCCTGTGGGCAGAAAGACACAAGATACGCAGTATTTT	CASSPVGRKTQDTQYF
TRBD2	TRBV12-5	TRBJ2-1	few	TGTGCTAGTGGTTTGGTACACCGGGGCGGGGGGATCTACAATGAGCAGTTCTTC	CASGLVHRGGGIYNEQFF
-	TRBV6-2/TRBV6-3	TRBJ2-7	few	TGTGCCAGCAGCCCGGGACCCCGGGGCGGCTACGAGCAGTACTTC	CASSPGPRGGYEQYF
TRBD2	TRBV3-1	TRBJ2-1	-	TGTGCCAGCAGCCAGAGACTAGCGGGGGGCTATGAGCAGTTCTTC	CASSQRLAGGYEQFF
-	TRBV19	TRBJ2-3	many	TGTGCCAGTGACACAGGCGGACTCGGAGATACGCAGTATTTT	CASDTGGLGDTQYF
-	TRBV25-1	TRBJ1-2	few	TGTGCCAGCAGAGATAAGTTTGGCTATGGCTACACCTTC	CASRDKFGYGYTF
-	TRBV4-1	TRBJ1-4	-	TGCGCCAGCAGCCAAGGGCTCACAGGGAATGAAAAACTGTTTTTT	CASSQGLTGNEKLFF
-	TRBV7-9	TRBJ2-2	many	TGTGCCAGCAGCTTTACAGCCGGGGAGCTGTTTTTT	CASSFTAGELFF
TRBD1	TRBV13	TRBJ2-4	-	TGTGCCAGCAGCTTATGGACAGGGGGGTGGTCGGCCAAAAACATTCAGTACTTC	CASSLWTGGWSAKNIQYF
-	TRBV5-6	TRBJ2-4	many	TGTGCCAGCAGCTTGGATGCGCGGGGAAACATTCAGTACTTC	CASSLDARGNIQYF
TRBD2	TRBV6-5	TRBJ2-7	few	TGTGCCAGCAGTGGACCGGGACTAGCATTATACGAGCAGTACTTC	CASSGPGLALYEQYF
-	TRBV27	TRBJ2-6	many	TGTGCCAGCAGTTCAGGGGGGGGCGCTGGGGCCAACGTCCTGACTTTC	CASSSGGGAGANVLTF
-	TRBV4-1	TRBJ2-5	-	TGCGCCAGCAGCCAAGCGGGGGCCGGCCAAGAGCCCCAGTACTTC	CASSQAGAGQEPQYF
TRBD1	TRBV20-1	TRBJ1-5	many	TGCAGTGCTCCCCAGATTTCCCTAGGACAGGTTGGTCAGCCCCAGCATTTT	CSAPQISLGQVGQPQHF
-	TRBV3-1	TRBJ1-4	many	TGTGCCAGCAGCCAAGATTTTGAAAAACTGTTTTTT	CASSQDFEKLFF
TRBD1	TRBV6-2/TRBV6-3	TRBJ1-1	-	TGTGCCAGCAGTAACTTTCACCTAGAACAGGGGGCGACGGGTATGAACACTGAAGCTTCCTTT	CASSNFHLEQGATGMNTEASF
-	TRBV28	TRBJ1-4	many	TGTGCCAGCAGTTTGGCGCCGCGAGATGAAAAACTGTTTTTT	CASSLAPRDEKLFF
-	TRBV5-5	TRBJ2-7	-	TGTGCCAGCAGCTTGGCGGCCTCGGGGGAGCAGTACTTC	CASSLAASGEQYF
TRBD1	TRBV15	TRBJ1-5	many	TGTGCCACCAGCAAATCGTATCTGGGGACAGGGGCCGATCAGCCCCAGCATTTT	CATSKSYLGTGADQPQHF
-	TRBV29-1	TRBJ2-5	many	TGCAGCGTACTGGTGTCGAGGTCCCAAGAGACCCAGTACTTC	CSVLVSRSQETQYF
-	TRBV20-1	TRBJ1-2	few	TGCAGTGCTGGTCGGGACCACAACTATGGCTACACCTTC	CSAGRDHNYGYTF
-	TRBV6-5	TRBJ1-5	-	TGTGCCAGCAGTTCCGAGGGCCTCTATGGCAACCAGCCCCAGCATTTT	CASSSEGLYGNQPQHF
TRBD2	TRBV2	TRBJ2-7	many	TGTGCCAGCAGTGAAATGGGCGGGGGGTCCTCCTACGAGCAGTACTTC	CASSEMGGGSSYEQYF
-	TRBV4-3	TRBJ2-3	-	TGCGCCAGCAGCCCCGAGGCTGGACTCGACTACACAGATACGCAGTATTTT	CASSPEAGLDYTDTQYF
-	TRBV29-1	TRBJ2-3	many	TGCAGCGTTGGTGATACGTACCGGGTAGCAGATACGCAGTATTTT	CSVGDTYRVADTQYF
TRBD1	TRBV6-5	TRBJ1-3	many	TGTGCCAGCAGTCGGGACAGGGGGCTTGGAAACACCATATATTTT	CASSRDRGLGNTIYF
-	TRBV4-3	TRBJ2-7	many	TGCGCCAGCAGCCAAGGAGGGACGCTAACCTACGAGCAGTACTTC	CASSQGGTLTYEQYF
-	TRBV27	TRBJ2-2	-	TGTGCCAGTCTCCCGGTAGTTAGCACCGGGGAGCTGTTTTTT	CASLPVVSTGELFF
-	TRBV4-2	TRBJ2-3	many	TGTGCCAGCAGCCAAGTCGGGGCAAGCACAGATACGCAGTATTTT	CASSQVGASTDTQYF
TRBD1	TRBV29-1	TRBJ2-7	many	TGCAGCGTCGAAGACAGGGGGCGAGGGGAGCAGTACTTC	CSVEDRGRGEQYF
-	TRBV6-5	TRBJ2-7	many	TGTGCCAGCAGTCTCGATCCCCTCCGGGAGCAGTACTTC	CASSLDPLREQYF
-	TRBV27	TRBJ2-7	few	TGTGCCAGCATGGGGATGATGGACTACGAGCAGTACTTC	CASMGMMDYEQYF
-	TRBV19	TRBJ2-7	-	TGTGCCAGTAGTATATCCAGCTCCTACGAGCAGTACTTC	CASSISSSYEQYF
TRBD1	TRBV7-3	TRBJ2-2	-	TGTGCCAGCAGCTTAAACAGGGGCACCGGGGAGCTGTTTTTT	CASSLNRGTGELFF
TRBD2	TRBV11-2	TRBJ2-2	few	TGTGCCAGCAGCCCCTCCGGGACTAGCGCAACCGGGGAGCTGTTTTTT	CASSPSGTSATGELFF
-	TRBV11-2	TRBJ2-1	few	TGTGCCAGCAGCTTAGGGAGGACTGAGCAGTTCTTC	CASSLGRTEQFF
TRBD2	TRBV4-3	TRBJ2-7	many	TGCGCCAGCCCCCGCTATCTAGCGGGAGGGCAGTCGGAGCAGTACTTC	CASPRYLAGGQSEQYF
TRBD2	TRBV7-8	TRBJ2-1	many	TGTGCCAGCAGCTCAGGAGCGGGGGGGCGATACAATGAGCAGTTCTTC	CASSSGAGGRYNEQFF
-	TRBV7-9	TRBJ2-6	once	TGTGCCAGCAGCCTAGGACAGATCTCTGGGGCCAACGTCCCGACTTTC	CASSLGQISGANVPTF
-	TRBV29-1	TRBJ2-2	few	TGCAGCGTTGTCTGGGGAACTGGCGGGGAGCTGTTTTTT	CSVVWGTGGELFF
-	TRBV12-3/TRBV12-4	TRBJ1-3	few	TGTGCCAGCAGCCTGACAGTTACTGGAAACACCATATATTTT	CASSLTVTGNTIYF
TRBD1	TRBV6-5	TRBJ2-7	many	TGTGCCAGCAGTAATACAGGGGTACATTACGAGCAGTACTTC	CASSNTGVHYEQYF
-	TRBV19	TRBJ2-6	many	TGTGCCAGTACTACAGGGTTTGGGGCCAACGTCCTGACTTTC	CASTTGFGANVLTF
-	TRBV5-4	TRBJ2-3	many	TGTGCCAGCCCCGGTCGGGGGCTAGCCAGCACAGATACGCAGTATTTT	CASPGRGLASTDTQYF
TRBD2	TRBV6-6	TRBJ2-1	many	TGTGCCAGCAGTCCCATAGCGGGAGGCGGTGGTGAGCAGTTCTTC	CASSPIAGGGGEQFF
-	TRBV7-6	TRBJ1-3	many	TGTGCCAGCAGCTTAACCACCGAGGCTGGAAACACCATATATTTT	CASSLTTEAGNTIYF